These 7 T cell receptor beta chains originate from one sample sequenced in a study of cytomegalovirus exposure and HLA in healthy donors. The primer mix had 60 Vbeta and 13 Jbeta primers. Method: immunoSEQ multiplex PCR; TCRdb's copy keeps in-frame clones and lacks some. The data contain approximately 70,000 clones, 74% of them singletons. The sample was PBMCs. The receptors were sampled from an older woman in good health and CMV-seropositive.

The rearrangement joins TRBV29-1 to TRBJ2-5, with D possibly being TRBD2 (7 bases). Trimming pared 2 bases from V and 4 bases from J, leaving 11 bases between. Per the germline V gene, CDR1 is SQVTM and CDR2 is ANQGSEA. The CDR3 totals 13 residues. This CDR3 reads CSVEKGGGETQYF. The CDR3 DNA is TGCAGCGTTGAAAAGGGGGGGGGAGAGACCCAGTACTTC.

The chain couples TRBV7-3 to TRBJ2-1; maybe TRBD1 (5 bases). Trimming cost V 5 bases and J 0 bases, with 11 bases left between them. CDR1 and CDR2 from the germline V gene are SGHTA and FQGTGA. CDR3 length: 15 amino acids. The CDR3, as DNA: TGTGCCAGCAGCCGTGGGGCGAGCTCCTACAATGAGCAGTTCTTC. Translating it yields CASSRGASSYNEQFF.

This sequence joins TRBV9 and TRBJ2-1; 7 bases line up with TRBD1. Germline V gene data show CDR1 as SGDLS and CDR2 as YYNGEE. The CDR3 sequence is 17 residues long. V lost 4 bases to trimming and J lost 7 bases; unmatched junction nucleotides: 17. Written as DNA, the CDR3 is TGTGCCAGCAGCACCCTTGGGTTCGGTGCAGGGGGTAATGAGCAGTTCTTC. Its translation: CASSTLGFGAGGNEQFF. Complete variable domain (other parts from reference TRBV9 and TRBJ2-1): DSGVTQTPKHLITATGQRVTLRCSPRSGDLSVYWYQQSLDQGLQFLIQYYNGEERAKGNILERFSAQQFPDLHSELNLSSLELGDSALYFCASSTLGFGAGGNEQFFGPGTRLTVL.

The chain carries TRBV7-2 and TRBJ2-3, with no clear D. With 2 bases removed from V and 0 bases from J, the gap between germline ends came to 9 bases. Germline V gene sequence: CDR1 SGHTA, CDR2 FQGNSA. The CDR3 has 15 residues. As DNA, the CDR3 is TGTGCCAGCAGCTTAACGGGTTCTAGCACAGATACGCAGTATTTT. It specifies CASSLTGSSTDTQYF.

The chain uses TRBV30 and TRBJ1-2; 8 nucleotides match TRBD1. CDR1 and CDR2 from the germline V gene are GTSNPN and SVGIG (reference sequence). Trimming cost V 8 bases and J 2 bases; bases outside gene matches: 7. The CDR3 length is 13 residues. In nucleotides, the CDR3 is TGTGCCCGACGACAGGGGATAAACTATGGCTACACCTTC. Translation: CARRQGINYGYTF.

On this clone: Other DNA variants within this sample encode the same CDR3. The CDR3 coding sequence is TGTGCCAGCAGGCCGGGAAGAGGGGGTGAAAAACTGTTTTTT. The encoded protein is CASRPGRGGEKLFF. This chain links TRBV6-5 with TRBJ1-4; maybe TRBD1 (6 bases). The CDR3 spans 14 residues. V lost 6 bases, J lost 7 bases, and 15 bases lay in between. The germline gives CDR1 MNHEY, CDR2 SVGAGI.

The J gene is TRBJ2-1, the V gene TRBV5-1; TRBD1 matches 10 bases. Germline CDR1 and CDR2: SGHRS and YFSETQ. The CDR3 has 14 residues. The V gene end was trimmed by 3 bases and the J gene end by 10 bases; junction bases not matched to a gene: 7. CDR3 DNA sequence: TGCGCCAGCAGCTCTAAGACAGGGGGCAACGAGCAGTTCTTC. Its translation: CASSSKTGGNEQFF.